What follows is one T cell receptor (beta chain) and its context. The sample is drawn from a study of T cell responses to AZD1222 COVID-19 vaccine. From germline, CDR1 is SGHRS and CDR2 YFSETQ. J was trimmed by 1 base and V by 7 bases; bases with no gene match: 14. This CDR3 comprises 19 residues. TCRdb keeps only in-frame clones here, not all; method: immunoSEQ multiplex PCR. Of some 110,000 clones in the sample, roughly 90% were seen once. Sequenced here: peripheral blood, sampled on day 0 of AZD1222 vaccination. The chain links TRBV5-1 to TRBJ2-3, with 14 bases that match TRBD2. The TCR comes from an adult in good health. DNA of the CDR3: TGCGCCAGCTCCCCAGAGGGACTAGCGGGAGTTGGTGGCACAGATACGCAGTATTTT. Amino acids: CASSPEGLAGVGGTDTQYF.